The source of this T cell receptor (beta chain) is a study of fetal regulatory T cell absence and autoimmunity. Sequencing used immunoSEQ multiplex PCR; TCRdb keeps in-frame clones, though not all of them. The top ten clones hold 0.41% of a sample with approximately 49,000 clones, 70% to 85% of them seen once. This CDR3 has 14 amino acids. Germline V gene lookup returns CDR1 MGHRA and CDR2 YSYEKL. Trimming cost V 2 bases and J 4 bases; bases outside gene matches: 3. This clone was picked up a small number of times. The chain carries TRBV4-1 and TRBJ1-2; TRBD1 agrees at 8 bases. The sequencing sample was made of cord blood. The sequence was collected from a newborn boy with IPEX syndrome. CDR3 loop: CASSQIQGGYGYTF. The DNA of the CDR3 is TGCGCCAGCAGCCAAATACAGGGGGGCTATGGCTACACCTTC.